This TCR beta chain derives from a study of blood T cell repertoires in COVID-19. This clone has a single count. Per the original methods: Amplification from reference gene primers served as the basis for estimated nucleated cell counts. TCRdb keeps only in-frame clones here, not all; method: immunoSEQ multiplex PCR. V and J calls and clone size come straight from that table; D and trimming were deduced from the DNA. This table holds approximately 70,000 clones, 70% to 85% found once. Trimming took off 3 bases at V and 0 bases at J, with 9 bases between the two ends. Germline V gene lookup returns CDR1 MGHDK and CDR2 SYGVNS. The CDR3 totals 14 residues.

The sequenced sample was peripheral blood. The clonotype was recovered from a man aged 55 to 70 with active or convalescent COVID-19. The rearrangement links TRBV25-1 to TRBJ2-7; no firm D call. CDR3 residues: CASSENWSSYEQYF. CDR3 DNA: TGTGCCAGCAGTGAGAATTGGAGCTCCTACGAGCAGTACTTC.